This TCR beta chain was captured by sequencing in a study of shared T cell receptors in the human thymus listed by TCRdb under 2021. Concerning the study at large: The study examined how self-reactive, shared T-cell receptor alpha chains are generated in the human thymus.

The protocol used for the library was the immunoSEQ multiplex PCR assay. In its TCRdb copy, this immuneACCESS table keeps in-frame sequences only and misses some clones. Where compared with another copy, unresolved V genes explain less than half of these, and the others have no known cause. A total of about 660,000 clones appear in this sample, around 87% of them only once. Around 0.0099% of the sample is held by the ten biggest clonotypes. V loses 7 bases of germline sequence and J loses 8 bases, and the interval between the two ends is 17 bases. As encoded in the germline V gene, CDR1 is SQVTM while CDR2 is ANQGSEA. The CDR3, cysteine through phenylalanine, is 13 amino acids long. Of the read, only the CDR3 DNA is kept; its 39 bases are in frame from base 1. A remark on this clone: No cognate antigen has been identified for it. Qualities for individual bases were not recorded, and no much larger clone is one base off.

A further study also used this sample, focusing on human thymus T cells. Reported in the second study: Immunologically healthy infants undergoing open corrective cardiac surgery for congenital heart defects in Finland were used as donors. Thymus tissue was collected as surgical resects that were removed during corrective cardiac surgery. V and J gene segment usage appeared biased in both thymic and peripheral blood repertoires. According to the related research, thymic TCR repertoires were highly overlapping among unrelated individuals. TCR alpha and beta repertoires from roughly eight infant thymus samples and a few related peripheral blood samples were characterized in the study. Donor ages ranging from 7 to 244 days were recorded, and more than 5 male and a couple of female infants were included in the cohort. Thymocytes were mechanically released from the tissue and were stored as pellets of about 8.5-31 million cells at -70 degrees C. A QIAsymphony instrument was used to extract genomic DNA from the frozen cell pellets. The immunoSEQ multiplex PCR assay was used to amplify the TCRB and TCRAD loci from a standardized quantity of quality-controlled genomic DNA. The V(D)J region was spanned by amplicons of a length sufficient to cover the CDR3 and to identify V and J genes. Amplicon sequencing was performed on an Illumina platform through the commercial immunoSEQ service. Corrections for primer bias and sequencing errors followed previously described methods, while TCRAD and TCRB definitions were based on the IMGT database. Analysis of the repertoires was done with immunoSEQ Analyzer 3.0 and VDJTools and included basic statistics, V/J segment usage, diversity estimates, rarefaction and pairwise overlap. Diversity was estimated using the Chao1, ChaoE, Efron-Thisted, Shannon and inverse Simpson indices, and was also estimated on datasets down-sampled to the size of the smallest sample. For repertoire overlap, CDR3 nucleotide sequence, V gene and J gene had to match strictly, and clustering was done by Jaccard-based multidimensional scaling. On average, thymus samples gave 650,000 to 850,000 unique TCRB clonotypes, whereas blood samples gave 75,000 to 95,000.

The TCR originated in a boy younger than two with a congenital heart defect. Donor details come from another sample of the same person, matched by shared clones. Input material: thymocytes. The V gene is TRBV29-1 and the J gene is TRBJ1-4; TRBD1 might be the D gene, on 5 matching bases. The CDR3 protein: CSAPGAAGEKLFF. The DNA reads TGCAGCGCCCCTGGGGCGGCAGGGGAAAAACTGTTTTTT.